The 14 T cell receptor beta chains in this list originate from one sample, sequenced in a study of cytomegalovirus exposure and HLA in healthy donors. Assay: immunoSEQ multiplex PCR; the TCRdb copy retains only in-frame clones and omits some. This table holds fewer than 120,000 clones, about 92% found once. Source material: PBMCs. Receptors originate from a woman aged 18-29 years in good health and CMV-seronegative.

Turning to this clone: The junction departs from the called germline gene at one end, perhaps through a read error. V gene TRBV28 combines with J gene TRBJ2-7; D perhaps matches TRBD2 (5 bases). This CDR3 comprises 11 residues. CDR1 and CDR2 (germline): MDHEN, SYDVKM. The CDR3 nucleotides read TGTGCCATCAGTGAGGGTTACGAGCAGTACTTC. Protein product: CAISEGYEQYF.

This clone has just one count. The chain combines TRBV18 with TRBJ2-7; tentative D call: TRBD1 (5 bases). Germline CDR1 is KGHSH and CDR2 is LQKENI. The V and J ends lost 0 bases and 2 bases respectively, with 17 bases between them. The CDR3 sequence is 17 residues long. CDR3 protein: CASSPPNPRTSAYEQYF. DNA of the CDR3: TGTGCCAGCTCACCACCGAACCCGCGGACATCGGCCTACGAGCAGTACTTC.

The chain combines TRBV6-1 with TRBJ1-5; no clear D gene. The CDR3 is 12 residues long. Germline CDR1 is MNHNS and CDR2 is SASEGT. Deletions cut 0 bases from V and 11 bases from J, with 8 bases between. CDR3 in DNA: TGTGCCAGCAGTGAAGCCGGAGGAACCCAGCATTTT. The encoded protein is CASSEAGGTQHF.

The chain uses TRBV7-9 and TRBJ1-3; D gene ambiguous. The V and J ends lost 5 bases and 0 bases respectively, with 8 bases between them. CDR1 SEHNR and CDR2 FQNEAQ come from the germline V gene (reference sequence). This CDR3 is 14 amino acids long. CDR3: CASSQGSSGNTIYF. In nucleotides, the CDR3 is TGTGCCAGCAGCCAAGGGAGCTCTGGAAACACCATATATTTT.

The V and J genes are TRBV30 and TRBJ2-7, with D uncertain. CDR1 GTSNPN and CDR2 SVGIG come from the germline V gene (reference sequence). V was cut by 2 bases and J by 3 bases, with 11 bases left in between. The CDR3 length is 13 residues. The CDR3 nucleotides read TGTGCCTGGAGTTTCCTTGAGGTCTACGAGCAGTACTTC. It yields the protein CAWSFLEVYEQYF.

The chain carries TRBV28 and TRBJ2-2, with TRBD2 matching 7 bases. The germline CDR1 and CDR2 sequences are MDHEN and SYDVKM. The CDR3 runs to 13 residues. V was clipped by 6 bases and J by 7 bases; unmatched bases: 5. This chain's CDR3 is CASSPGGNGELFF. The CDR3 DNA is TGTGCCAGCAGCCCCGGGGGGAACGGGGAGCTGTTTTTT.

The V and J genes are TRBV4-1 and TRBJ1-5, with 9 nucleotides matching TRBD1. The CDR3 covers 16 residues. V gave up 2 bases and J gave up 8 bases; unmatched junction bases: 10. The germline CDR1 and CDR2 sequences are MGHRA and YSYEKL. CDR3 sequence: CASSQPGQGPQKPQHF. In DNA form, the CDR3 reads TGCGCCAGCAGCCAACCGGGACAGGGTCCGCAGAAGCCCCAGCATTTT.

This clone was seen a handful of times. The chain combines TRBV7-8 with TRBJ1-2; 8 nucleotides match TRBD1. The CDR3 extends over 14 amino acids. Germline V gene lookup returns CDR1 SGHVS and CDR2 FQNEAQ. After removal of 6 bases from V and 4 bases from J, the junction contained 7 bases not matched to a gene. The CDR3 spells CASSSTGGGYGYTF. As DNA, the CDR3 is TGTGCCAGCAGTTCCACAGGGGGTGGCTATGGCTACACCTTC. Based on the CDR3 plus reference TRBV7-8 and TRBJ1-2, the full variable domain is GAGVSQSPRYKVAKRGQDVALRCDPISGHVSLFWYQQALGQGPEFLTYFQNEAQLDKSGLPSDRFFAERPEGSVSTLKIQRTQQEDSAVYLCASSSTGGGYGYTFGSGTRLTVV.

The chain combines TRBV5-1 with TRBJ2-5; tentatively, D is TRBD1 (6 bases). The CDR3 totals 14 residues. Germline CDR1 SGHRS, CDR2 YFSETQ. Trimming left V 2 bases short and J 4 bases short, with 12 bases between. CDR3 in amino acids: CASSLTGNRETQYF. The CDR3 DNA follows: TGCGCCAGCAGCTTAACAGGGAATCGAGAGACCCAGTACTTC.

J is TRBJ1-2 and V is TRBV6-1, with 8 positions matching TRBD1. This CDR3 is 14 amino acids long. The germline gives CDR1 MNHNS, CDR2 SASEGT. Losses at the gene ends were 5 bases for V and 6 bases for J; bases not matched to a gene: 8. CDR3 region: CASSPGTGLNGYTF. CDR3 in DNA: TGTGCCAGCAGTCCTGGGACAGGTCTCAATGGCTACACCTTC.

The chain links TRBV27 to TRBJ2-7; TRBD2 might be the D (5 bases). This CDR3 is 15 amino acids long. Germline V lookup: CDR1 MNHEY, CDR2 SMNVEV (reference sequence). With 2 bases removed from V and 7 bases from J, the gap between germline ends came to 18 bases. This CDR3 is CASSLGAGGLREQYF. The CDR3 DNA reads TGTGCCAGCAGTTTAGGTGCGGGTGGGTTGAGGGAGCAGTACTTC.

The V call is TRBV9, the J call TRBJ2-5; TRBD2 matches at 15 bases. Germline V gene sequence: CDR1 SGDLS, CDR2 YYNGEE. The CDR3 is made up of 18 amino acids. The trim removed 2 bases at V and 5 bases at J, leaving 10 bases unmatched. The CDR3 region is CASSVSPGLAGGKETQYF. As DNA, the CDR3 is TGTGCCAGCAGCGTTTCCCCTGGACTAGCGGGGGGGAAGGAGACCCAGTACTTC.

The chain uses TRBV18 and TRBJ1-1, with 9 bases identical to TRBD1. CDR1 and CDR2 from the germline V gene are KGHSH and LQKENI. V lost 3 bases to trimming and J lost 4 bases; unmatched junction nucleotides: 12. The CDR3 is made up of 17 amino acids. CDR3 DNA: TGTGCCAGCTCACCGCCGGGACAGGGAAGATCAAGCACTGAAGCTTTCTTT. As protein: CASSPPGQGRSSTEAFF. The whole variable domain, filled in from reference TRBV18 and TRBJ1-1, reads NAGVMQNPRHLVRRRGQEARLRCSPMKGHSHVYWYRQLPEEGLKFMVYLQKENIIDESGMPKERFSAEFPKEGPSILRIQQVVRGDSAAYFCASSPPGQGRSSTEAFFGQGTRLTVV.

This clone was seen a single time. V is TRBV10-1 and J is TRBJ2-2, with 11 bases aligning to TRBD2. In germline, CDR1 is WNHNN, CDR2 SYGVQD (reference sequence). Germline trimming cut 5 bases from V and 6 bases from J; bases unmatched to any gene: 5. This CDR3 comprises 15 residues. The DNA of the CDR3 is TGCGCCAGCAGTTCGACTAGCGGGGATCCCGGGGAGCTGTTTTTT. Translated: CASSSTSGDPGELFF.